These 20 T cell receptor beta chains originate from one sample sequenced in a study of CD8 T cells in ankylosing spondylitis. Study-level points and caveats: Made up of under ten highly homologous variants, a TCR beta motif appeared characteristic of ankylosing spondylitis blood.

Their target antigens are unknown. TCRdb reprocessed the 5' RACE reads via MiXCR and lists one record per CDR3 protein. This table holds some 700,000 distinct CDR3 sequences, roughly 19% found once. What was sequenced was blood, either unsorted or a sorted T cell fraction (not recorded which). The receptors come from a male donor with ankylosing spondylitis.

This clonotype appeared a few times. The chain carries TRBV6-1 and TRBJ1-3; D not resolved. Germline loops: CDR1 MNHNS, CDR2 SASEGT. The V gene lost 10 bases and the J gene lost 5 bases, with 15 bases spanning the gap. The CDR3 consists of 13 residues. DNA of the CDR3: TGTGCCACCACTGGGTCGGACCGAAACACCATATATTTT. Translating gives CATTGSDRNTIYF.

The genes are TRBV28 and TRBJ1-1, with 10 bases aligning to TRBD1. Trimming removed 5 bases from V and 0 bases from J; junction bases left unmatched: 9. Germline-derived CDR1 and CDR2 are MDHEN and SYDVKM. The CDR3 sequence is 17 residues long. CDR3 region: CASSTWTGGTMNTEAFF. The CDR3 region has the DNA TGTGCCAGCAGTACTTGGACAGGGGGGACAATGAACACTGAAGCTTTCTTT.

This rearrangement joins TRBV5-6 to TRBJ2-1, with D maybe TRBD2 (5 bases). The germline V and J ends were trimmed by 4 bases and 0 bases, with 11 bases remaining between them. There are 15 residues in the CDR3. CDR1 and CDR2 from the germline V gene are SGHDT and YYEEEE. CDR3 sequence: CASSPTTSSYNEQFF. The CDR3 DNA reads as TGTGCCAGCAGCCCGACAACTAGCTCCTACAATGAGCAGTTCTTC.

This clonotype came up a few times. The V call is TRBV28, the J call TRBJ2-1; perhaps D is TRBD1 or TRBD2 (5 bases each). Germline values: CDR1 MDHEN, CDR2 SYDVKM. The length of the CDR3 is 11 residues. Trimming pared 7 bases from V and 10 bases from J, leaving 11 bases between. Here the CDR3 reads CASTFEGEQFF. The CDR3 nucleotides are TGTGCCAGCACCTTCGAGGGGGAGCAGTTCTTC.

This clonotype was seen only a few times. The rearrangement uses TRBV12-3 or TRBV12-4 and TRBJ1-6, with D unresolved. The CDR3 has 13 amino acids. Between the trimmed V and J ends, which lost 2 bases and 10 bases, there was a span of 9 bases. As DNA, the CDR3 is TGTGCCAGCAGTTTACAGGAGGTCTCACCCCTCCACTTT. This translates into CASSLQEVSPLHF.

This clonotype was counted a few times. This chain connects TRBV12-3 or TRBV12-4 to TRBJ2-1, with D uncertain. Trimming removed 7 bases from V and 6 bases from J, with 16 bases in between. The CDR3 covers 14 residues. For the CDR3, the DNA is TGTGCCAGCAAGCCTAGGTTACAGAGCAATGAGCAGTTCTTC. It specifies CASKPRLQSNEQFF.

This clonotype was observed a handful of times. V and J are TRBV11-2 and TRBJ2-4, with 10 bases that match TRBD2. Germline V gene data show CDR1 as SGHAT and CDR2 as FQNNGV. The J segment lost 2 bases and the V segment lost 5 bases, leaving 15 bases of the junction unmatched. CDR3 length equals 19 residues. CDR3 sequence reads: CASSPAGAGGPRSKNIQYF. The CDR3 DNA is TGTGCCAGCAGCCCCGCCGGAGCGGGGGGGCCGAGGTCCAAAAACATTCAGTACTTC.

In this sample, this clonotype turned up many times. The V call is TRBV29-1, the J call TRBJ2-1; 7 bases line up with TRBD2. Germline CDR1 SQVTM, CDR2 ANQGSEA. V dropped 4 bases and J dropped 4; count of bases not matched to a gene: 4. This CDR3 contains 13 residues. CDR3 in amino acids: CSVGLAAYNEQFF. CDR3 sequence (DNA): TGCAGCGTTGGCCTAGCGGCATACAATGAGCAGTTCTTC.

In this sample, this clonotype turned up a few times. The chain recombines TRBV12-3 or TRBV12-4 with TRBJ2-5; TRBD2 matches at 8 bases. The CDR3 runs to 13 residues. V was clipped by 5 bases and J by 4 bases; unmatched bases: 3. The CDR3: CASSRAGAETQYF. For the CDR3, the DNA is TGTGCCAGCAGTAGAGCGGGAGCAGAGACCCAGTACTTC.

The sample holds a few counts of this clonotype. DNA of the CDR3: TGTGCCAGCAGCTTAATCACAGGGCTCCACGAAAATTCACCCCTCCACTTT. It translates to CASSLITGLHENSPLHF. This chain uses TRBV7-9 with TRBJ1-6, with a possible D match to TRBD1 (6 bases). CDR3 length: 17 amino acids. Germline CDR1 and CDR2: SEHNR and FQNEAQ (reference sequence). V gave up 2 bases and J gave up 7 bases, with 18 bases separating them.

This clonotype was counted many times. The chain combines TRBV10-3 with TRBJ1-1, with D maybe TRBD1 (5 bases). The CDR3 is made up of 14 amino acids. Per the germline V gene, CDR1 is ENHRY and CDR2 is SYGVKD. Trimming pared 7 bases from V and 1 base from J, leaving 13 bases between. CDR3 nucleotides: TGTGCCATCACCCCCGGGACGGGGAACACTGAAGCTTTCTTT. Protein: CAITPGTGNTEAFF.

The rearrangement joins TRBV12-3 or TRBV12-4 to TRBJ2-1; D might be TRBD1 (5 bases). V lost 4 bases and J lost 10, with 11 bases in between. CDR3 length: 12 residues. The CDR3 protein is CASSSDTREQFF. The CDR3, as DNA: TGTGCCAGCAGTTCGGACACCAGGGAGCAGTTCTTC.

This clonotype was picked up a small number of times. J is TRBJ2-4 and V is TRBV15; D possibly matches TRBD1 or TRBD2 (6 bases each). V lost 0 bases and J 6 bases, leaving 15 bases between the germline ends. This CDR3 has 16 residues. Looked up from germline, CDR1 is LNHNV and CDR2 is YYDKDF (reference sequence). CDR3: CATSRDLGGVGNIQYF. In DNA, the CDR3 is TGTGCCACCAGCAGAGACTTGGGGGGCGTTGGAAACATTCAGTACTTC.

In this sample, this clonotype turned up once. CDR3 bases: TGTGCCAGCAGCCGGACTAGCGGGAGGCGAGATATCACAGATACGCAGTATTTT. Translating gives CASSRTSGRRDITDTQYF. This chain joins TRBV5-6 and TRBJ2-3, with TRBD2 matching over 14 bases. With V trimmed by 4 bases and J by 2 bases, 9 bases remained unmatched. The germline V gene encodes CDR1 SGHDT and CDR2 YYEEEE. This CDR3 has 18 residues.

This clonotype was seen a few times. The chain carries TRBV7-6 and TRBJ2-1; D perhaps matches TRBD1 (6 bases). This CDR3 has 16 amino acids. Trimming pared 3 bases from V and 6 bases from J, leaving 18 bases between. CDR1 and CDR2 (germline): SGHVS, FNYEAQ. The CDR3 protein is CASSFRPTGSGNEQFF. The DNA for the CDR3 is TGTGCCAGCAGCTTTCGGCCGACAGGTTCAGGCAATGAGCAGTTCTTC.

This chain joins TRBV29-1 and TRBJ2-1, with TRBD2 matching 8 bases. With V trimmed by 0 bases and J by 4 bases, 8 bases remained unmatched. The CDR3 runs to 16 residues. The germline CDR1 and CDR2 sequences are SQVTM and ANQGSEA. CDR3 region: CSVEELAANPYNEQFF. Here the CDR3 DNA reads TGCAGCGTTGAAGAACTAGCGGCCAACCCTTACAATGAGCAGTTCTTC.

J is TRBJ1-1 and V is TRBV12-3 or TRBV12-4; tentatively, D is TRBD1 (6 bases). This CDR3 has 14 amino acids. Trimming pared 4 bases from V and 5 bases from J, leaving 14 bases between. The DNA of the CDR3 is TGTGCCAGCAGTTGGTCAGGGGCGGGTACTGAAGCTTTCTTT. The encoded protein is CASSWSGAGTEAFF.

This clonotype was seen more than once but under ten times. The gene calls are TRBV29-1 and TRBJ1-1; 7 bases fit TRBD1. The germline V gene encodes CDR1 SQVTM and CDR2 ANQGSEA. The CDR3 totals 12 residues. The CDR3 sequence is CSAGQMNTEAFF. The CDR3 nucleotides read TGCAGTGCGGGACAGATGAACACTGAAGCTTTCTTT. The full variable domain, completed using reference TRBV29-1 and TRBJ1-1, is SAVISQKPSRDICQRGTSLTIQCQVDSQVTMMFWYRQQPGQSLTLIATANQGSEATYESGFVIDKFPISRPNLTFSTLTVSNMSPEDSSIYLCSAGQMNTEAFFGQGTRLTVV.

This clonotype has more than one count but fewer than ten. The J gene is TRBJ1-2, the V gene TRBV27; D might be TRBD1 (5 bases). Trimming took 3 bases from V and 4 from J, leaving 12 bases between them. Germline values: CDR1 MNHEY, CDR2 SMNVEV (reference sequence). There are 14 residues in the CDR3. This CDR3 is CASSLSRDAYGYTF. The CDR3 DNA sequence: TGTGCCAGCAGTTTGTCCAGGGACGCCTATGGCTACACCTTC.

CDR3 sequence reads: CASSQTSGSRTGELFF. CDR3 in DNA: TGTGCCAGCAGCCAAACTAGCGGGAGCAGGACCGGGGAGCTGTTTTTT. The chain carries TRBV27 and TRBJ2-2; 11 bases agree with TRBD2. V was clipped by 6 bases and J by 5 bases; unmatched bases: 8. Germline CDR1 reads MNHEY; CDR2 reads SMNVEV (reference sequence). The CDR3 length is 16 residues.